This T cell receptor (beta chain) was sequenced for a study of blood T cell repertoires in COVID-19. CDR1 is SNHLY, CDR2 FYNNEI, per germline. This CDR3 comprises 17 residues. V gave up 6 bases and J gave up 6 bases; unmatched junction bases: 12. Assay used: immunoSEQ multiplex PCR; TCRdb lists only in-frame clones, some missing. The sample holds roughly 260,000 clones, roughly 82% seen once. Sequencing was performed on peripheral blood. This receptor was taken from an older woman with acute or convalescent COVID-19. The chain combines TRBV2 with TRBJ1-6, with TRBD1 identical over 9 bases. The CDR3 DNA sequence: TGTGCCAGCAGCCAATTTGGGACAGGGTCTGGTAATTCACCCCTCCACTTT. Amino acids: CASSQFGTGSGNSPLHF. The full variable domain, completed using reference TRBV2 and TRBJ1-6, is EPEVTQTPSHQVTQMGQEVILRCVPISNHLYFYWYRQILGQKVEFLVSFYNNEISEKSEIFDDQFSVERPDGSNFTLKIRSTKLEDSAMYFCASSQFGTGSGNSPLHFGNGTRLTVT.